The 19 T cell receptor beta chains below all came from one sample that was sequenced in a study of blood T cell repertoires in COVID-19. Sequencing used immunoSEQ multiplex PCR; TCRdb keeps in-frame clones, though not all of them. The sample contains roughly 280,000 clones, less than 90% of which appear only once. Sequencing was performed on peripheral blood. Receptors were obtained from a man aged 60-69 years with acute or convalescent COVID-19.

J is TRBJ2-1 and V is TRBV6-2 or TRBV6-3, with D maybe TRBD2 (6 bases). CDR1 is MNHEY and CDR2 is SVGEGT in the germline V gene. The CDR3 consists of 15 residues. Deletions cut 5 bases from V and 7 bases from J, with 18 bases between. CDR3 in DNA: TGTGCCAGCAGTGCCGGGACTTGGAGTGGGAATGAGCAGTTCTTC. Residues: CASSAGTWSGNEQFF.

CDR3 nucleotide sequence: TGTGCCAGCTCACCAATGACTAGCGCGGATACGCAGTATTTT. Translating it yields CASSPMTSADTQYF. This sequence joins TRBV18 and TRBJ2-3; 8 bases align to TRBD2. The CDR3 totals 14 residues. V lost 2 bases and J lost 6; bases outside the gene matches: 4. Germline assignment: CDR1 KGHSH and CDR2 LQKENI. Full variable domain (rest looked up from reference TRBV18 and TRBJ2-3): NAGVMQNPRHLVRRRGQEARLRCSPMKGHSHVYWYRQLPEEGLKFMVYLQKENIIDESGMPKERFSAEFPKEGPSILRIQQVVRGDSAAYFCASSPMTSADTQYFGPGTRLTVL.

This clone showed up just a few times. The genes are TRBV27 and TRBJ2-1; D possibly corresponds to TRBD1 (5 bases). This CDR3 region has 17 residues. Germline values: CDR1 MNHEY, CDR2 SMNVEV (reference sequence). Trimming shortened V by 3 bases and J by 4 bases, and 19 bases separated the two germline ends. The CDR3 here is CASSLGQKNSRYNEQFF. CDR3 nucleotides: TGTGCCAGCAGTTTGGGGCAGAAGAATTCCCGTTACAATGAGCAGTTCTTC.

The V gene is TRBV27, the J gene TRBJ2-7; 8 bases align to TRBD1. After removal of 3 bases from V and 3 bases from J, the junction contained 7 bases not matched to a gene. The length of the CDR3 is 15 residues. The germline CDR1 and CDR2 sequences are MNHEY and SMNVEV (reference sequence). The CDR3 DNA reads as TGTGCCAGCAGTTTGGCGACAGGGGCCCTCTACGAGCAGTACTTC. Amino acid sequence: CASSLATGALYEQYF.

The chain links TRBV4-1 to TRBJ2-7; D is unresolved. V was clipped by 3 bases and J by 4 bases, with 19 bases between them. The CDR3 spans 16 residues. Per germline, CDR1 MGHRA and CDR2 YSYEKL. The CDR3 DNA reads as TGCGCCAGCAGCCAGAAGACAATGACAACGAGATACGAGCAGTACTTC. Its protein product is CASSQKTMTTRYEQYF.

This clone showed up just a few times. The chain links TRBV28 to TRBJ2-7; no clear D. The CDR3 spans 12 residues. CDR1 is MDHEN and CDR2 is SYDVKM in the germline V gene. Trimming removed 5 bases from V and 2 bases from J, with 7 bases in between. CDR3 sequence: CASSVVAYEQYF. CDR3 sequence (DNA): TGTGCCAGCAGTGTGGTAGCCTACGAGCAGTACTTC.

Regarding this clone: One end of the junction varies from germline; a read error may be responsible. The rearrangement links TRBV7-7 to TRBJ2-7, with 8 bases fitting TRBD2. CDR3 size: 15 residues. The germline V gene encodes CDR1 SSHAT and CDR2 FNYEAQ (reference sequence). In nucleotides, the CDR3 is TGTGCTAGCAGCCTCGGCGAAGCGGGAGCCTACGAGCAGTACTTC. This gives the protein CASSLGEAGAYEQYF.

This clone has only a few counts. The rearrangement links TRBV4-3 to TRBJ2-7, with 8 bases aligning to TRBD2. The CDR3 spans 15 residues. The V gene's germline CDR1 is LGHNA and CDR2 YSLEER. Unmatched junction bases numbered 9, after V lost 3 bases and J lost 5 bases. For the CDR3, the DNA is TGCGCCAGCAGCCAGTCTCGGACTAGCCTAAACGAGCAGTACTTC. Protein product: CASSQSRTSLNEQYF.

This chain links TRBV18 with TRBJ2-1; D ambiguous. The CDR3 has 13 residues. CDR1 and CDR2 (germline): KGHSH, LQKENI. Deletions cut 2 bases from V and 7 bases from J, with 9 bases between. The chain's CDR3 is CASSPGFQNEQFF. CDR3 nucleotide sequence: TGTGCCAGCTCACCAGGTTTTCAGAATGAGCAGTTCTTC.

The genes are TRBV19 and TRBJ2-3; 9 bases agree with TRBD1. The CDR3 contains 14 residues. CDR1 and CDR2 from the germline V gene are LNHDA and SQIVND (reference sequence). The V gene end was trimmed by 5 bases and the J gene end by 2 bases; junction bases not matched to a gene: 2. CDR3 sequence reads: CASSHRGLTDTQYF. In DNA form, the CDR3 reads TGTGCCAGTAGTCACAGGGGGCTCACAGATACGCAGTATTTT. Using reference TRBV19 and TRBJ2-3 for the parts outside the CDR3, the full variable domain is DGGITQSPKYLFRKEGQNVTLSCEQNLNHDAMYWYRQDPGQGLRLIYYSQIVNDFQKGDIAEGYSVSREKKESFPLTVTSAQKNPTAFYLCASSHRGLTDTQYFGPGTRLTVL.

The CDR3 nucleotides read TGTGCCAGCAGCCCACTCGGGAGGGACTATGGCTACACCTTC. It codes for CASSPLGRDYGYTF. This chain joins TRBV16 and TRBJ1-2; the D is unclear. In germline, CDR1 is KGHSY, CDR2 FQNENV. The CDR3 extends over 14 amino acids. V lost 4 bases to trimming and J lost 3 bases, with 12 bases between them.

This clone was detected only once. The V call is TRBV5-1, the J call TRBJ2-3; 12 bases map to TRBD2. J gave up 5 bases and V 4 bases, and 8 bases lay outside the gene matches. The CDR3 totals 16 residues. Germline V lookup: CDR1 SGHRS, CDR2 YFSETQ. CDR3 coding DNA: TGCGCCAGCAGCGACCCGACTAGCGGGAGATTAGATACGCAGTATTTT. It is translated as CASSDPTSGRLDTQYF.

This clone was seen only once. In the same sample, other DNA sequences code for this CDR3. CDR3 sequence: CASSPGQGGNQPQHF. CDR3 DNA: TGTGCCAGCTCACCGGGACAGGGTGGGAATCAGCCCCAGCATTTT. The genes are TRBV18 and TRBJ1-5; 9 bases agree with TRBD1. CDR1 is KGHSH, CDR2 LQKENI, per germline. The CDR3 runs 15 residues. V trimming: 3 bases; J trimming: 4 bases; junction bases outside the gene matches: 4. The complete variable domain, with remaining parts taken from reference TRBV18 and TRBJ1-5, reads NAGVMQNPRHLVRRRGQEARLRCSPMKGHSHVYWYRQLPEEGLKFMVYLQKENIIDESGMPKERFSAEFPKEGPSILRIQQVVRGDSAAYFCASSPGQGGNQPQHFGDGTRLSIL.

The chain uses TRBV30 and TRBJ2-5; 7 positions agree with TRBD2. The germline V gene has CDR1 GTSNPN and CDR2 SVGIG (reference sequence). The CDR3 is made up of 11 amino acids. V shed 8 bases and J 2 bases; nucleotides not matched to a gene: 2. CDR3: CAGGEQETQYF. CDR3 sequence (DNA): TGTGCCGGGGGGGAGCAAGAGACCCAGTACTTC. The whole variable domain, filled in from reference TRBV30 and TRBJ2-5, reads SQTIHQWPATLVQPVGSPLSLECTVEGTSNPNLYWYRQAAGRGLQLLFYSVGIGQISSEVPQNLSASRPQDRQFILSSKKLLLSDSGFYLCAGGEQETQYFGPGTRLLVL.

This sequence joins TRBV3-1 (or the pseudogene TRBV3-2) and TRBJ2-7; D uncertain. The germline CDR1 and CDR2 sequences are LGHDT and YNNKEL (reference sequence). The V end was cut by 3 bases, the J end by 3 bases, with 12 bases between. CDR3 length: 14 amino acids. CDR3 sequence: CASSQGPSFYEQYF. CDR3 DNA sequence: TGTGCCAGCAGCCAGGGCCCTTCTTTCTACGAGCAGTACTTC.

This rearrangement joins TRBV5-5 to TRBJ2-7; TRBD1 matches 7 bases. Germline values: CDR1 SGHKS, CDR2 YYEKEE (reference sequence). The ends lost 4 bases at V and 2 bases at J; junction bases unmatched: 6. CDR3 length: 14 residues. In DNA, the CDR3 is TGTGCCAGCAGCACAGACAGGGCAACCTACGAGCAGTACTTC. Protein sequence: CASSTDRATYEQYF.

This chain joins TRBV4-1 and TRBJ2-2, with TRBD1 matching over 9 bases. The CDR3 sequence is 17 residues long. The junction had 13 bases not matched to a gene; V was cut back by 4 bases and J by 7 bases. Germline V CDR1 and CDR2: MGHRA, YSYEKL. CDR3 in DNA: TGCGCCAGCAGCCTCCGTCCCGCGGACAGGGGCGGCGGGGAGCTGTTTTTT. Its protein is CASSLRPADRGGGELFF.

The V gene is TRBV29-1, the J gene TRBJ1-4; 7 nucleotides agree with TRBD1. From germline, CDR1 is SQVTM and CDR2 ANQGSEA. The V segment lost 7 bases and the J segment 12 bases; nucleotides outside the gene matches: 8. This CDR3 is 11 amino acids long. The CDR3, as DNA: TGCAGCGGTTTACAGGGGTGGGAACTGTTTTTT. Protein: CSGLQGWELFF.

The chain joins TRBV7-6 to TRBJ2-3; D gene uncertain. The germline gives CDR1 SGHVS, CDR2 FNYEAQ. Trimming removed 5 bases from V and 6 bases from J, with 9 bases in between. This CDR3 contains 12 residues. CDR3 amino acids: CASSLVSDTQYF. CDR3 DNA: TGTGCCAGCAGCCTCGTATCGGATACGCAGTATTTT.